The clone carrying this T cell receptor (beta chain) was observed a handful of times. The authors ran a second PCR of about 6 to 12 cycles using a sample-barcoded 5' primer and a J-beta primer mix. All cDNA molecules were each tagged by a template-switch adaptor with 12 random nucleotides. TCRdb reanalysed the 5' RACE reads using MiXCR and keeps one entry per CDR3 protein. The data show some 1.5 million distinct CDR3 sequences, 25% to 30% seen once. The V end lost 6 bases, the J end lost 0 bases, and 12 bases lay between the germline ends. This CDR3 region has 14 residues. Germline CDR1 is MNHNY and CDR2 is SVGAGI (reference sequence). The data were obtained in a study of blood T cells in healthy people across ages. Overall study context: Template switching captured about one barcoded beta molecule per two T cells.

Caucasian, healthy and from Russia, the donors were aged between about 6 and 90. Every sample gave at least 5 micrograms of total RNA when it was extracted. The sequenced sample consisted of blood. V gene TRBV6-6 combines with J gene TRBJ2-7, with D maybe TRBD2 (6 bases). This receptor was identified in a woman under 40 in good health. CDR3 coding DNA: TGTGCCAGCAGACCTGGGGGGAACTCCTACGAGCAGTACTTC. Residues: CASRPGGNSYEQYF.